These T cell receptor beta chains were read from a single sample in a study of OX40 agonist ivuxolimab in advanced cancers. Clones were sequenced by immunoSEQ multiplex PCR, and TCRdb holds only the in-frame ones, with some missing. Here the sample spans 20,000 to 25,000 clones, around 84% being singletons. The sequences come from CD4+ or CD8+ T cells sorted from blood, collected in a trial of the OX40 agonist ivuxolimab. These receptors were obtained from an adult with an advanced solid tumor such as melanoma, head and neck, liver or kidney cancer. The CDR3 runs from the conserved cysteine through the conserved F or W. D genes are given only for firm matches. Clone size is given for some rows only: seen once, a few or many times, or a class if the clone is expanded.

>TRBJ2-1|TRBV5-6|12|TRBD2|.
CASSFSGVEQFF
TGTGCCAGCAGCTTTAGCGGGGTCGAGCAGTTCTTC
>TRBJ2-7|TRBV5-1|15|.|.
CASSQSGNHSYEQYF
TGCGCCAGCAGCCAATCGGGGAACCACTCCTACGAGCAGTACTTC
>TRBJ2-4|TRBV19|16|.|.
CASSIHRVEGKNIQYF
TGTGCCAGTAGTATCCACAGGGTGGAGGGCAAAAACATTCAGTACTTC
>TRBJ2-3|TRBV29-1|16|TRBD2|.
CSATDVGLVGTDTQYF
TGCAGCGCCACTGATGTGGGACTAGTAGGCACAGATACGCAGTATTTT
>TRBJ1-3|TRBV6-5|15|.|.
CASSQDSATGNTIYF
TGTGCCAGCAGCCAGGACAGCGCCACTGGAAACACCATATATTTT
>TRBJ1-5|TRBV10-2|13|.|.
CASKQGRGQPQHF
TGCGCCAGCAAACAGGGAAGAGGCCAGCCCCAGCATTTT
>TRBJ1-5|TRBV10-1|13|.|few
CAGPQAGYQPQHF
TGCGCCGGTCCTCAGGCAGGGTATCAGCCCCAGCATTTT
>TRBJ1-1|TRBV9|16|TRBD1|few
CASSVARQGGNTEAFF
TGTGCCAGCAGCGTAGCCCGACAGGGGGGGAACACTGAAGCTTTCTTT
>TRBJ2-5|TRBV18|15|.|medium-sized
CASSLGVLLQETQYF
TGTGCCAGCTCATTAGGGGTCCTCTTGCAAGAGACCCAGTACTTC
>TRBJ2-4|TRBV15|13|.|once
CATSTPPHIFQYF
TGTGCCACCAGCACTCCTCCCCACATTTTTCAGTACTTC
>TRBJ1-1|TRBV6-6|15|.|.
CASSYSRGRNTEAFF
TGTGCCAGCAGTTACTCGAGGGGCAGGAACACTGAAGCTTTCTTT
>TRBJ2-7|TRBV9|14|.|.
CASSLGAGSLEQYF
TGTGCCAGCAGCCTGGGGGCAGGGTCGCTCGAGCAGTACTTC
>TRBJ2-2|TRBV7-9|15|TRBD1|.
CASSWDRKNTGELFF
TGTGCCAGCAGCTGGGACAGGAAAAACACCGGGGAGCTGTTTTTT
>TRBJ1-5|TRBV5-5|19|.|.
CASSSGPYTGLYSNQPQHF
TGTGCCAGCAGCTCGGGACCTTATACGGGGTTGTATAGCAATCAGCCCCAGCATTTT
>TRBJ2-2|TRBV7-9|15|TRBD2|few
CASSLGGGGTGELFF
TGTGCCAGCAGCTTAGGTGGCGGGGGAACCGGGGAGCTGTTTTTT
>TRBJ2-3|TRBV6-1|15|.|once
CASSESAHSTDTQYF
TGTGCCAGCAGTGAATCAGCCCATTCCACAGATACGCAGTATTTT
>TRBJ2-7|TRBV7-2|13|.|few
CASSPGPNYEQYF
TGTGCCAGCAGCCCGGGACCAAACTACGAGCAGTACTTC
>TRBJ1-1|TRBV10-3|15|.|once
CAISESGAGNTEAFF
TGTGCCATCAGTGAGTCAGGGGCGGGAAACACTGAAGCTTTCTTT
>TRBJ1-5|TRBV19|15|.|.
CASSRFGEGNQPQHF
TGTGCCAGTAGTCGATTTGGGGAGGGCAATCAGCCCCAGCATTTT
>TRBJ1-1|TRBV7-9|17|TRBD1|once
CASSLEGQGAEDTEAFF
TGTGCCAGCAGCTTAGAAGGCCAGGGGGCTGAGGACACTGAAGCTTTCTTT
>TRBJ1-5|TRBV28|14|.|.
CASSPRWFGQPQHF
TGTGCCAGCAGTCCGCGATGGTTCGGGCAGCCCCAGCATTTT
>TRBJ2-7|TRBV7-9|12|.|.
CASSAGPYEQYF
TGTGCCAGCAGCGCTGGACCCTACGAGCAGTACTTC
>TRBJ2-7|TRBV13|15|.|.
CASSPGKFSSYEQYF
TGTGCCAGCAGCCCCGGGAAGTTCAGCTCCTACGAGCAGTACTTC
>TRBJ2-2|TRBV4-1|16|.|.
CASSQDGRSNTGELFF
TGCGCCAGCAGCCAAGACGGACGGTCGAACACCGGGGAGCTGTTTTTT
>TRBJ2-2|TRBV7-7|13|.|once
CASSLAIDRELFF
TGTGCCAGCAGCTTAGCGATAGACCGGGAGCTGTTTTTT
>TRBJ1-2|TRBV27|18|TRBD1|.
CASSPQGVNRGANYGYTF
TGTGCCAGCAGTCCCCAAGGGGTAAACAGGGGAGCTAACTATGGCTACACCTTC
>TRBJ2-7|TRBV4-3|13|.|.
CASSQGLGYEQYF
TGCGCCAGCAGCCAAGGACTGGGCTACGAGCAGTACTTC
>TRBJ2-4|TRBV9|14|.|.
CASSVGRETNIQYF
TGTGCCAGCAGCGTAGGGAGGGAAACAAACATTCAGTACTTC
>TRBJ1-1|TRBV9|14|TRBD1|.
CASSVGQGPTEAFF
TGTGCCAGCAGCGTGGGACAGGGCCCGACTGAAGCTTTCTTT
>TRBJ2-5|TRBV23-1|14|.|.
CASRKGGGVETQYF
TGCGCCAGCAGGAAGGGGGGCGGGGTGGAGACCCAGTACTTC
>TRBJ1-1|TRBV7-9|14|.|few
CASSLFRGNTEAFF
TGTGCCAGCAGCTTATTTAGAGGGAACACTGAAGCTTTCTTT
>TRBJ2-2|TRBV19|16|TRBD1|.
CASRRGRWGNTGELFF
TGTGCCAGTCGAAGGGGGCGTTGGGGGAACACCGGGGAGCTGTTTTTT
>TRBJ1-3|TRBV4-1|14|.|.
CASSQIGSGNTIYF
TGCGCCAGCAGCCAAATTGGCTCTGGAAACACCATATATTTT
>TRBJ1-1|TRBV7-9|14|.|once
CASTNGRAVTEAFF
TGTGCCAGCACCAACGGACGGGCGGTAACTGAAGCTTTCTTT
>TRBJ2-1|TRBV2|12|.|.
CASILLYNEQFF
TGTGCCAGCATCCTTTTGTACAATGAGCAGTTCTTC
>TRBJ1-2|TRBV2|16|TRBD1|.
CASSEPQRGLNYGYTF
TGTGCCAGCAGTGAACCCCAAAGGGGGCTCAACTATGGCTACACCTTC
>TRBJ1-1|TRBV9|16|.|.
CASSVGGRTGNTEAFF
TGTGCCAGCAGCGTAGGGGGTCGAACGGGGAACACTGAAGCTTTCTTT
>TRBJ2-5|TRBV4-1|13|.|.
CASSLRRQETQYF
TGCGCCAGCAGCCTCAGGCGCCAAGAGACCCAGTACTTC
>TRBJ1-5|TRBV11-2|14|.|.
CASSLVEGNQPQHF
TGTGCCAGCAGCTTAGTGGAGGGGAATCAGCCCCAGCATTTT
>TRBJ1-5|TRBV4-1|16|TRBD1|.
CASSQGTGGVNQPQHF
TGCGCCAGCAGCCAAGGGACAGGGGGGGTCAACCAGCCCCAGCATTTT
>TRBJ1-1|TRBV9|13|.|.
CASSPPRGTEAFF
TGTGCCAGCAGCCCCCCGAGGGGAACTGAAGCTTTCTTT